This is a list of T cell receptor beta chains from one sample in a study of spatial heterogeneity in lung cancer. In TCRdb, the 5' RACE reads were re-called with MiXCR into one record per CDR3 protein. The repertoire consists of about 82,000 distinct CDR3 sequences, with 10% to 15% occurring once and the leading ten covering around 4.3%. The sample consisted of PBMCs, taken at surgery. These receptor sequences come from a male donor with early-stage non-small cell lung cancer. Both conserved end residues are part of each CDR3. Fields, in order: J gene, clone size, V gene, CDR3 protein. Only part of the rows carry a size: once, few, many, or a class if the clone is expanded.

J: TRBJ1-1; size: few; V: TRBV7-9; CDR3: CASSLESKGAFF
J: TRBJ2-1; size: few; V: TRBV29-1; CDR3: CSVHPAGGPRGEQFF
J: TRBJ1-1; size: few; V: TRBV5-1; CDR3: CASSPYARGRLMNTEAFF
J: TRBJ2-5; size: few; V: TRBV7-2; CDR3: CASSLDVADQETQYF
J: TRBJ1-3; size: few; V: TRBV5-1; CDR3: CASSLGDRATGNAIYF
J: TRBJ2-7; size: NA; V: TRBV7-8; CDR3: CASSSLSRGYEQYF
J: TRBJ2-2; size: few; V: TRBV4-2; CDR3: CASSQDQGSGELFF
J: TRBJ1-2; size: NA; V: TRBV12-3/TRBV12-4; CDR3: CASSRQGAAPLSNYGYTF
J: TRBJ1-5; size: few; V: TRBV7-9; CDR3: CASSLFDQPQHF
J: TRBJ2-5; size: NA; V: TRBV30; CDR3: CAWAAGGQETQYF
J: TRBJ2-7; size: few; V: TRBV7-2; CDR3: CASSLRGGPTYEQYF
J: TRBJ1-1; size: NA; V: TRBV7-9; CDR3: CASTYIGGNTEAFF
J: TRBJ2-1; size: many; V: TRBV19; CDR3: CASTGADHNEQFF
J: TRBJ2-1; size: NA; V: TRBV9; CDR3: CASMRGQGSYNEQFF
J: TRBJ1-2; size: NA; V: TRBV19; CDR3: CASSIVIGSNYGYTF
J: TRBJ2-7; size: NA; V: TRBV29-1; CDR3: CSVEDTGGPEQYF
J: TRBJ2-7; size: NA; V: TRBV3-1; CDR3: CASSSFSNEQYF
J: TRBJ2-1; size: few; V: TRBV2; CDR3: CASSERERVGNEQFF
J: TRBJ2-1; size: few; V: TRBV24-1; CDR3: CATSDPAGGKSNEQFF
J: TRBJ2-7; size: few; V: TRBV7-2; CDR3: CASSPSGGSYEQYF
J: TRBJ1-1; size: NA; V: TRBV4-1; CDR3: CASSSFPQGVKTEAFF
J: TRBJ2-2; size: few; V: TRBV12-3/TRBV12-4; CDR3: CAITAANTGELFF
J: TRBJ2-1; size: few; V: TRBV7-9; CDR3: CASSLETSGQYNEQFF
J: TRBJ1-2; size: few; V: TRBV12-3/TRBV12-4; CDR3: CASSLPSHPNYGYTF
J: TRBJ1-2; size: many; V: TRBV5-1; CDR3: CASSSGQERGYTF
J: TRBJ1-1; size: NA; V: TRBV20-1; CDR3: CSASPFNGGRDTEAFF
J: TRBJ2-5; size: NA; V: TRBV19; CDR3: CASTAGGPETQYF
J: TRBJ1-5; size: many; V: TRBV28; CDR3: CASSPGQGDQPQHF
J: TRBJ2-2; size: NA; V: TRBV29-1; CDR3: CSVEEAASANTGELFF
J: TRBJ2-2; size: many; V: TRBV20-1; CDR3: CSARKPGANTGELFF
J: TRBJ2-7; size: NA; V: TRBV12-3/TRBV12-4; CDR3: CASSIQATYEQYF
J: TRBJ2-5; size: NA; V: TRBV20-1; CDR3: CSGRDLAGGETQYF
J: TRBJ1-1; size: NA; V: TRBV20-1; CDR3: CSAGNPGTGDTEAFF
J: TRBJ1-3; size: NA; V: TRBV5-4; CDR3: CASSLGPDNSGNTIYF
J: TRBJ2-1; size: few; V: TRBV29-1; CDR3: CSVGTDNNEQFF
J: TRBJ2-1; size: NA; V: TRBV3-1; CDR3: CASSQAYRGNEQFF
J: TRBJ1-1; size: few; V: TRBV10-3; CDR3: CATSGPQEGEAFF
J: TRBJ2-7; size: few; V: TRBV18; CDR3: CASSPPSDGIYEQYF
J: TRBJ1-5; size: NA; V: TRBV11-2; CDR3: CASSLSPEQPQHF
J: TRBJ1-5; size: few; V: TRBV4-1; CDR3: CASSPFRANQPQHF
J: TRBJ1-1; size: many; V: TRBV29-1; CDR3: CSGRDRATEAFF
J: TRBJ2-1; size: few; V: TRBV12-3/TRBV12-4; CDR3: CASSLGQGASEQFF
J: TRBJ1-1; size: many; V: TRBV11-2; CDR3: CASSLDIYTEAFF
J: TRBJ2-7; size: NA; V: TRBV29-1; CDR3: CSVYRGYEQYF
J: TRBJ1-6; size: NA; V: TRBV6-2/TRBV6-3; CDR3: CASSLARVYYF
J: TRBJ2-5; size: NA; V: TRBV3-1; CDR3: CASSQRREETQYF
J: TRBJ2-3; size: NA; V: TRBV9; CDR3: CASSPESSKGDTQYF
J: TRBJ1-1; size: many; V: TRBV5-1; CDR3: CASSLSGGETEAFF
J: TRBJ1-1; size: few; V: TRBV29-1; CDR3: CSGVLTGANTEAFF
J: TRBJ1-3; size: few; V: TRBV2; CDR3: CASSERGSGNTIYF
J: TRBJ2-2; size: few; V: TRBV7-9; CDR3: CASSGRTGDTNTGELFF
J: TRBJ1-2; size: many; V: TRBV20-1; CDR3: CSAKKMGGNGYTF
J: TRBJ1-2; size: many; V: TRBV15; CDR3: CATSRDPPDRAGYTF
J: TRBJ1-1; size: many; V: TRBV29-1; CDR3: CSTKEGGPSTEAFF
J: TRBJ2-3; size: many; V: TRBV7-8; CDR3: CASSLGWGGADTQYF
J: TRBJ2-5; size: NA; V: TRBV9; CDR3: CASSVSGGSQETQYF
J: TRBJ2-2; size: NA; V: TRBV7-9; CDR3: CASSSRQVDTGELFF
J: TRBJ2-7; size: NA; V: TRBV20-1; CDR3: CSADRATAYEQYF
J: TRBJ1-3; size: NA; V: TRBV5-1; CDR3: CASSFGGISGNTIYF
J: TRBJ1-3; size: NA; V: TRBV3-1; CDR3: CASNQFLGSSGNTIYF